Sequencing of this TCR beta chain was carried out in a study of blood T cell repertoires in COVID-19. The method was immunoSEQ multiplex PCR; TCRdb's version includes in-frame clones alone and lacks a portion of them. The sample lists more than 200,000 clones, 84% occurring once. The germline V gene encodes CDR1 SGHTS and CDR2 YDEGEE. The CDR3 length is 15 residues. Losses at the gene ends were 5 bases for V and 9 bases for J; bases not matched to a gene: 7. Sequencing was done on a sample of peripheral blood. This chain uses TRBV5-8 with TRBJ1-6, with 11 bases aligning to TRBD1. This TCR derives from a man between 60 and 75 years old with acute or convalescent COVID-19. The CDR3 loop reads CASRSPGTGGSPLHF. In DNA, the CDR3 is TGTGCCAGCAGGTCCCCCGGGACAGGGGGTTCACCCCTCCACTTT.